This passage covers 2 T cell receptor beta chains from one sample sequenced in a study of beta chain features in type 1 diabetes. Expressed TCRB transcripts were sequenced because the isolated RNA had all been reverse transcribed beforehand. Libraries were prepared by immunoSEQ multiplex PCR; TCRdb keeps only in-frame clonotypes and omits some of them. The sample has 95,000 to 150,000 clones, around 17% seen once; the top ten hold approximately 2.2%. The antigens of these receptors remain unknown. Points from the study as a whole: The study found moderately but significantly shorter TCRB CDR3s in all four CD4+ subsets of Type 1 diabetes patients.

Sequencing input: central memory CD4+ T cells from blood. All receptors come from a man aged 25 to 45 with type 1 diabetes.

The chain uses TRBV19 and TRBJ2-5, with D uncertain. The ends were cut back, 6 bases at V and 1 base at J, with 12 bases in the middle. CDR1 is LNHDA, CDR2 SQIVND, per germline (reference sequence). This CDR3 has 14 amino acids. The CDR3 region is CASRRGGSQETQYF. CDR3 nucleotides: TGTGCCAGTAGAAGAGGCGGCAGCCAAGAGACCCAGTACTTC.

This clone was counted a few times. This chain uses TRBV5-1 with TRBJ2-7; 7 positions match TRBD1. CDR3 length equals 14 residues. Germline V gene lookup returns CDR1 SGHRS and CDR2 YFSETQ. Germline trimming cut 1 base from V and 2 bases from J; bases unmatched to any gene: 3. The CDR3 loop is CASSLTGETYEQYF. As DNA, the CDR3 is TGCGCCAGCAGCTTGACAGGGGAAACCTACGAGCAGTACTTC.